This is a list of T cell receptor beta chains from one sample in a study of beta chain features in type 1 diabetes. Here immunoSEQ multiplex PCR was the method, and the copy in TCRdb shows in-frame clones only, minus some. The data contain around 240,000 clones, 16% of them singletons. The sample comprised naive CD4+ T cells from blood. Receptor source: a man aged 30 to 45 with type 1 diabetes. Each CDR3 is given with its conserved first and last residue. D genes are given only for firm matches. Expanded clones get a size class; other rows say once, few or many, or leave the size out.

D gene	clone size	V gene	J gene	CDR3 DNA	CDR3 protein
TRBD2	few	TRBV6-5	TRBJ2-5	TGTGCCAGCAGTTCTGCTAGCGGGAGAGACCAAGAGACCCAGTACTTC	CASSSASGRDQETQYF
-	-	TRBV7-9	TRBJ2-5	TGTGCCAGCAGGGGAGCGGCTGCTGGAGAGACCCAGTACTTC	CASRGAAAGETQYF
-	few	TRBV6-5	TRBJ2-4	TGTGCCAGCAGGGGACTAGCCAAAAACATTCAGTACTTC	CASRGLAKNIQYF
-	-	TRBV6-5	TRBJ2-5	TGTGCCAGCAGTTATCCGGGGTACCAAGAGACCCAGTACTTC	CASSYPGYQETQYF
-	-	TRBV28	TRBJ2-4	TGTGCCGCAGCCACAAACAAAAACATTCAGTACTTC	CAAATNKNIQYF
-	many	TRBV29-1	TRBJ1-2	TGCAGCGCCGGGGACTTCAACTATGGCTACACCTTC	CSAGDFNYGYTF
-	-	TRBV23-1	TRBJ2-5	TGCGCCAGCAGTCAATCGGTGGGACGGCCGAAGAAAGAGACCCAGTACTTC	CASSQSVGRPKKETQYF
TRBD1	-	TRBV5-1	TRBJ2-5	TGCGCCAGCAGCCAGGGACAGCAAGAGACCCAGTACTTC	CASSQGQQETQYF
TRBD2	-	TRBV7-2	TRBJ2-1	TGTGCCAGCAGCTTAAGCCTAGCGGGGAATGAGCAGTTCTTC	CASSLSLAGNEQFF
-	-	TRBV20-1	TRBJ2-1	TGCAGTGCTAGTGACAATGAGCAGTTCTTC	CSASDNEQFF
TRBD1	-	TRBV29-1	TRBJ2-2	TGCAGCGCCCCGACAGGGGTTGCCGGGGAGCTGTTTTTT	CSAPTGVAGELFF
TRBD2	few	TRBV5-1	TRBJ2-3	TGCGCCAGCAGCTTGACGCTAGCGGCTAGCACAGATACGCAGTATTTT	CASSLTLAASTDTQYF
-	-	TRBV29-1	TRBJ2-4	TGCAGCGTTTATGACAGAAAAAACATTCAGTACTTC	CSVYDRKNIQYF
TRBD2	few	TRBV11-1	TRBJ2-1	TGTGCCAGCAGCCTAGCGGGACCTAGCTCCTACAATGAGCAGTTCTTC	CASSLAGPSSYNEQFF
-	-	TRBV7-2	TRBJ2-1	TGTGCCAGCAGCACGGACAGCTACAATGAGCAGTTCTTC	CASSTDSYNEQFF
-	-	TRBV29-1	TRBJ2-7	TGCAGCGTGGGAGGACGCGCCAGGGGGAACGAGCAGTACTTC	CSVGGRARGNEQYF
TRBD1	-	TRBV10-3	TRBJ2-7	TGTGCCATCAGCGGACAGGGGGCAGGAGTAGAGCAGTACTTC	CAISGQGAGVEQYF
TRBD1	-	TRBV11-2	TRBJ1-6	TGTGCCAGCAGCTGGGACAGCGGGAATTCACCCCTCCACTTT	CASSWDSGNSPLHF
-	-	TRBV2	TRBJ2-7	TGTGCCAGCAGTAAACAGGGACACGAGCAGTACTTC	CASSKQGHEQYF
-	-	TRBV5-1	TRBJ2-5	TGCGCCAGCAGCCGGAGCGAGACCCAGTACTTC	CASSRSETQYF
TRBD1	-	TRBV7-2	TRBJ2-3	TGTGCCAGCAGCTTAGGACAGGGGGCAACAGATACGCAGTATTTT	CASSLGQGATDTQYF
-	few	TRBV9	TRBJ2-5	TGTGCCAGCAGCGGCAGGTCCCAAGAGACCCAGTACTTC	CASSGRSQETQYF
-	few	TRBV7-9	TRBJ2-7	TGTGCCAGCAGCCCTGAGAGGGTCGAATACGAGCAGTACTTC	CASSPERVEYEQYF
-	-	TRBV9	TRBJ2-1	TGTGCCAGCAGCGTAGGGCAAAGCTCCTACAATGAGCAGTTCTTC	CASSVGQSSYNEQFF
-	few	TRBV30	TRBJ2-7	TGTGCCTGGAGTGGGGGTACGGTTAGCTCCTACGAGCAGTACTTC	CAWSGGTVSSYEQYF
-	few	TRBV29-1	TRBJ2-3	TGCAGCGTTGCTGATGACACAGATACGCAGTATTTT	CSVADDTDTQYF
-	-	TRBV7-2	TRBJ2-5	TGTGCCAGCAGCAGCTATAGCGGCCAAGAGACCCAGTACTTC	CASSSYSGQETQYF
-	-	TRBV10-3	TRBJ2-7	TGTGCCATCAGCACCAGTTACGAGCAGTACTTC	CAISTSYEQYF
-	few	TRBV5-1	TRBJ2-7	TGCGCCAGCAGCTTGGACCAGGAGGCAGGCGAGCAGTACTTC	CASSLDQEAGEQYF
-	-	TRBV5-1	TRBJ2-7	TGCGCCAGCAGCTCTCCGGGCTTCTACGAGCAGTACTTC	CASSSPGFYEQYF
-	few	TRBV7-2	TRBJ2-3	TGTGCCAGCAGCTTTGCGACACTGCACACAGATACGCAGTATTTT	CASSFATLHTDTQYF
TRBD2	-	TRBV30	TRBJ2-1	TGTGCCTGGAGTGGGACTAGCGGGAGACTCTACAATGAGCAGTTCTTC	CAWSGTSGRLYNEQFF
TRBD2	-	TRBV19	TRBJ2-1	TGTGCCAGTAGTATAGACGGACTAGCGGGAGGTCCGAGCTCCTACAATGAGCAGTTCTTC	CASSIDGLAGGPSSYNEQFF
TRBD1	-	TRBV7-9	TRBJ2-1	TGTGCCAGCAGCTTAGCGTCAGGGGGCGATGAGCAGTTCTTC	CASSLASGGDEQFF
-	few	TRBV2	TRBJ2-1	TGTGCCAGCACCGAAGGGTCTGCCTACAATGAGCAGTTCTTC	CASTEGSAYNEQFF
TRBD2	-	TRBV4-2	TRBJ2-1	TGTGCCAGCAGGGCGACTAGCGGGAGTGGCGGTGAGCAGTTCTTC	CASRATSGSGGEQFF
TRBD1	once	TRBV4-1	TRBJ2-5	TGCGCCAGCAGCCAGCCGGGACAGGGGGTCGGGACCCAGTACTTC	CASSQPGQGVGTQYF
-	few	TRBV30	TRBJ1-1	TGTGCCTGGAGCCGGACAGTCGTAGACACTGAAGCTTTCTTT	CAWSRTVVDTEAFF
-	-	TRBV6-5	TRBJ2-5	TGTGCCAGCAGTTACGGGCCAGGGAGGCAAGAGACCCAGTACTTC	CASSYGPGRQETQYF
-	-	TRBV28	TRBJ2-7	TGTGCCAGCAGAGAAGCGGACGGGCGCTACGAGGAGCAGTACTTC	CASREADGRYEEQYF
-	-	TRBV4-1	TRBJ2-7	TGCGCCAGCAGCCAAACTGGAATCTACGAGCAGTACTTC	CASSQTGIYEQYF